This TCR beta chain appears in the sequencing data of a study of blood T cell repertoires in COVID-19. Across the whole study: The United States, Italy and Spain supplied acute and convalescent COVID-19 samples. T cells, B-cell-depleted T cells, or PBMCs provided the cDNA or gDNA that served as material.

Produced via immunoSEQ multiplex PCR; TCRdb's table is partial and in-frame only. The table shows 250,000 to 300,000 clones, with roughly 83% occurring only once. The CDR3 runs 14 residues. In germline, CDR1 is SGHRS, CDR2 YFSETQ. V lost 5 bases and J lost 8; bases outside the gene matches: 11. Specimen: peripheral blood. This chain uses TRBV5-1 with TRBJ1-1, with 8 nucleotides matching TRBD1. This TCR was recovered from a man in his sixties who had recovered from COVID-19. CDR3 in amino acids: CASRTQGDQGEAFF. The CDR3 DNA sequence: TGCGCCAGCAGGACACAGGGGGACCAAGGAGAAGCTTTCTTT.